The present T cell receptor beta chain was sequenced within a study of Graves' ophthalmopathy and Graves' hyperthyroidism. Study-level information: There was a collection of peripheral blood at initial diagnosis, before any treatment.

The study's findings and limits: A majority of expanded thyroid clonotypes exceeding 0.001 frequency were likewise present in blood.

As regards this clonotype: The antigen is unknown.

Clinical symptoms, serum thyroxine, TRAb, thyroid ultrasound and orbital computed tomography formed the basis of diagnosis. The PBMC fraction was derived from 9 to 10 ml of fresh peripheral blood. Amplified material comprised TCR beta CDR3 regions derived from RNA transcripts. HTBI-primed first-round RT-PCR preceded second-round multiplex PCR. TCRdb re-called the multiplex PCR reads with MiXCR, one entry per CDR3 protein. Seen here are around 470,000 distinct CDR3 sequences, about an eighth observed once, and the top ten hold more than 8.5%. The CDR3 has 14 amino acids. V gave up 7 bases and J gave up 2 bases, with 14 bases separating them. The germline V gene has CDR1 LNHDA and CDR2 SQIVND (reference sequence).

This sequence originates from a woman under 40 with Graves' ophthalmopathy. Sequences were obtained from blood. The rearrangement links TRBV19 to TRBJ1-1; D remains ambiguous. The CDR3 DNA sequence: TGTGCCAGTACCATACGGGATATTAACACTGAAGCTTTCTTT. It codes for CASTIRDINTEAFF.